This is a list of T cell receptor beta chains from one sample in a study of PD-1 blockade in classical Hodgkin lymphoma. Produced via immunoSEQ multiplex PCR; TCRdb's table is partial and in-frame only. The profile shows several thousand clones, approximately 80% of them singletons. Here the sequenced sample was peripheral blood mononuclear cells (PBMCs), taken before the fourth cycle of nivolumab. These receptors all stem from a human donor with classical Hodgkin lymphoma. Both conserved end residues are part of each CDR3. Fields, in order: V gene, CDR3 protein.

v_call: TRBV7-6
cdr3_aa: CASSLGQGADSPLHF

v_call: TRBV11-2
cdr3_aa: CASSLVSGRRSGELFF

v_call: TRBV11-3
cdr3_aa: CASSLRTGELFF

v_call: TRBV7-6
cdr3_aa: CASSPRQGYTEAFF

v_call: TRBV10-2
cdr3_aa: CASSDPGTGYATDTQYF

v_call: TRBV7-9
cdr3_aa: CASSLAGTGGNEQYF

v_call: TRBV7-2
cdr3_aa: CASSLGGTRGYTF

v_call: TRBV11-2
cdr3_aa: CASSFPGLSGNTIYF

v_call: TRBV2
cdr3_aa: CASSELYEQYF

v_call: TRBV28
cdr3_aa: CASSPFVLGTANTEAFF

v_call: TRBV5-1
cdr3_aa: CASSLWALGQNTEAFF

v_call: TRBV2
cdr3_aa: CASKLSSNQPQHF

v_call: TRBV27
cdr3_aa: CASSYQGNYYEQYF

v_call: TRBV28
cdr3_aa: CASSFVYEQYF

v_call: TRBV7-9
cdr3_aa: CASSPTGQGVAQYF

v_call: TRBV7-6
cdr3_aa: CASSPSLGKLFF

v_call: TRBV27
cdr3_aa: CASSLRDLSGAFF

v_call: TRBV15
cdr3_aa: CATSHPGLTYEQYF

v_call: TRBV5-1
cdr3_aa: CASSFGTENEKLFF

v_call: TRBV7-9
cdr3_aa: CASSPGQYQETQYF

v_call: TRBV9
cdr3_aa: CASSGRTFQDEQFF

v_call: TRBV6-6
cdr3_aa: CASSYSRDYEQYF

v_call: TRBV28
cdr3_aa: CASSFSTENYGYTF

v_call: TRBV28
cdr3_aa: CASSFGRGVGADTQYF

v_call: TRBV5-4
cdr3_aa: CASSFPGLAEGEQYF

v_call: TRBV9
cdr3_aa: CASSPGEDYEQYF

v_call: TRBV7-6
cdr3_aa: CASSLDVGALTDTQYF

v_call: TRBV5-1
cdr3_aa: CASSLGLRGQSYNSPLHF

v_call: TRBV19
cdr3_aa: CASIGGGTDTQYF

v_call: TRBV27
cdr3_aa: CASSPKYMDGYTF

v_call: TRBV18
cdr3_aa: CASSLTETSTDTQYF

v_call: TRBV19
cdr3_aa: CASSISGTGELFF

v_call: TRBV25-1
cdr3_aa: CASSGTGTGPYNEQFF

v_call: TRBV6-1
cdr3_aa: CASSASATGKWQPQHF

v_call: TRBV6-5
cdr3_aa: CASSYPGQNTEAFF

v_call: TRBV10-2
cdr3_aa: CASSEKRLAVEQYF

v_call: TRBV9
cdr3_aa: CASSVELFGTANTGELFF

v_call: TRBV27
cdr3_aa: CASSLTGQGSAKLFF

v_call: TRBV6-6
cdr3_aa: CASRQGSRMNTEAFF

v_call: TRBV20-1
cdr3_aa: CSVSMRGLAFF

v_call: TRBV10-3
cdr3_aa: CAISGQGVNYGYTF

v_call: TRBV5-5
cdr3_aa: CASSPASGGARRSAGELFF

v_call: TRBV10-3
cdr3_aa: CAISEVSGAEYTQYF

v_call: TRBV27
cdr3_aa: CASSPWSGAYEQYF

v_call: TRBV6-9
cdr3_aa: CASQMDSQRTQYF

v_call: TRBV10-2
cdr3_aa: CASSESLGWGTNEKLFF